Presented here are 20 T cell receptor beta chains from one specimen sequenced in a study of CD8+ T cells in alopecia areata. The treatment denotes: oral pan-JAK inhibitor, 5-10 mg twice daily. RNA was extracted and reverse transcribed into cDNA as the sequencing template. Some clones are missing from TCRdb's copy, which holds only in-frame ones; the method was immunoSEQ multiplex PCR. The table records approximately 150,000 clones, roughly 58% of them present only once. Sequencing used CD4+ T cells sorted from blood, obtained between weeks 55 and 65, from a patient treated with tofacitinib. The receptor set was obtained from a human donor with alopecia areata.

The chain links TRBV12-2 to TRBJ2-2; TRBD2 is taken as the D call from the table, unchecked against the DNA. TRBV12-2 is deemed a pseudogene. The CDR3 is 18 amino acids. DNA for the CDR3: TGTGCAAGTCGCCTATGCATGCCGGGACTAGCGAGAACCGGGGAGCTGTTTTTT. The encoded protein is CASRLCMPGLARTGELFF.

The chain has TRBV5-1 and TRBJ2-5, with a possible D match to TRBD1 (7 bases). Germline CDR1 SGHRS, CDR2 YFSETQ. Trimming stripped 7 bases from V and 6 bases from J, with 22 bases between. The CDR3 length is 15 residues. CDR3 amino acids: CASSAGQPLTQTQYF. The CDR3 bases are TGCGCCAGCTCGGCGGGACAGCCCCTGACGCAGACCCAGTACTTC.

The rearrangement joins TRBV6-6 to TRBJ1-2; TRBD1 matches 7 bases. J gave up 4 bases and V 5 bases, and 7 bases lay outside the gene matches. Germline-derived CDR1 and CDR2 are MNHNY and SVGAGI (reference sequence). There are 14 residues in the CDR3. CDR3: CASSPQGFGYGYTF. CDR3 DNA: TGTGCCAGCAGTCCACAGGGGTTCGGCTATGGCTACACCTTC.

This clone is a singleton in its sample. The rearrangement links TRBV30 to TRBJ1-6; TRBD1 matches at 11 bases. The CDR3 spans 15 residues. Unmatched junction bases numbered 7, after V lost 2 bases and J lost 10 bases. Per germline, CDR1 GTSNPN and CDR2 SVGIG (reference sequence). The chain's CDR3 is CAWSRDRGGRSPLHF. CDR3 coding DNA: TGTGCCTGGAGTCGGGACAGGGGGGGAAGGTCACCCCTCCACTTT.

The V gene is TRBV20-1, the J gene TRBJ2-5; D ambiguous. Germline V gene data show CDR1 as DFQATT and CDR2 as SNEGSKA (reference sequence). V lost 6 bases and J lost 9, with 11 bases in between. The CDR3 contains 10 residues. CDR3 in amino acids: CSAFQAAQYF. The CDR3 region has the DNA TGCAGTGCCTTCCAGGCGGCCCAGTACTTC.

This clone was seen a handful of times. V is TRBV27 and J is TRBJ2-3; D gene ambiguous. Trimming pared 6 bases from V and 6 bases from J, leaving 16 bases between. The CDR3 runs 14 residues. The germline gives CDR1 MNHEY, CDR2 SMNVEV (reference sequence). The CDR3 coding sequence is TGTGCCAGCAGCCCGACGTTAGCATGGGATACGCAGTATTTT. Protein sequence: CASSPTLAWDTQYF.

This clone was counted a few times. This sequence joins TRBV23-1 and TRBJ2-5; D is undetermined. TRBV23-1 qualifies as an ORF whose function is uncertain. V lost 8 bases to trimming and J lost 0 bases, with 4 bases between them. The CDR3 has 11 residues. The CDR3 region has the DNA TGCGCCAGCGGCAACCAAGAGACCCAGTACTTC. Translating gives CASGNQETQYF.

V gene TRBV5-1 combines with J gene TRBJ2-5; no definite D call. V dropped 5 bases and J dropped 4 bases, with 12 bases sitting between them. Germline CDR1 SGHRS, CDR2 YFSETQ. The CDR3 is 13 amino acids. CDR3 protein: CASRVSGPETQYF. The CDR3 region has the DNA TGCGCCAGCAGAGTGTCAGGTCCAGAGACCCAGTACTTC.

This clone was seen a handful of times. V is TRBV10-2 and J is TRBJ1-6; 9 nucleotides match TRBD1. Germline assignment: CDR1 WSHSY and CDR2 SAAADI. V lost 0 bases to trimming and J lost 7 bases; unmatched junction nucleotides: 1. CDR3 length equals 15 residues. In nucleotides, the CDR3 is TGCGCCAGCAGTGAGTCCGGGACAGGGAATTCACCCCTCCACTTT. This sequence encodes CASSESGTGNSPLHF.

The CDR3: CASSSGQNSNSPLHF. The CDR3 nucleotides are TGTGCCAGCAGCTCCGGACAGAACTCAAATTCACCCCTCCACTTT. The chain recombines TRBV5-6 with TRBJ1-6; possible D gene TRBD1, 6 bases. Trimming left V 3 bases short and J 7 bases short, with 14 bases between. Germline assignment: CDR1 SGHDT and CDR2 YYEEEE. The CDR3 contains 15 residues.

This clone has more than one count but fewer than ten. The V call is TRBV29-1, the J call TRBJ2-7, with D maybe TRBD2 (5 bases). CDR3 size: 14 residues. CDR1 SQVTM and CDR2 ANQGSEA come from the germline V gene. Trimming cost V 6 bases and J 0 bases, with 15 bases left between them. CDR3: CSVAPGIYSYEQYF. In DNA, the CDR3 is TGCAGCGTCGCCCCCGGGATTTACTCCTACGAGCAGTACTTC.

This clone was seen more than once but under ten times. V usage is TRBV29-1 and J usage is TRBJ1-2; TRBD1 might be the D (5 bases). CDR3 length equals 14 residues. Trimming stripped 3 bases from V and 1 base from J, with 12 bases between. The V gene's germline CDR1 is SQVTM and CDR2 ANQGSEA. CDR3 nucleotide sequence: TGCAGCGTTGAGAACAGGCCTGGTAACTATGGCTACACCTTC. This gives the protein CSVENRPGNYGYTF.

This clone has a handful of counts. The chain combines TRBV29-1 with TRBJ2-5; 8 bases align to TRBD2. Losses at the gene ends were 7 bases for V and 5 bases for J; bases not matched to a gene: 15. The CDR3 has 15 amino acids. The germline CDR1 and CDR2 sequences are SQVTM and ANQGSEA. CDR3 in amino acids: CSAGRGGSQWETQYF. In DNA, the CDR3 is TGCAGCGCCGGGAGGGGGGGCTCACAGTGGGAGACCCAGTACTTC.

This clone was seen just once. V is TRBV4-1 and J is TRBJ1-2, with 8 bases fitting TRBD1. The germline gives CDR1 MGHRA, CDR2 YSYEKL. The CDR3 sequence is 14 residues long. Unmatched junction bases numbered 9, after V lost 6 bases and J lost 6 bases. CDR3 sequence: CASSVRQGPNGYTF. The DNA of the CDR3 is TGCGCCAGCAGTGTCCGACAGGGGCCCAATGGCTACACCTTC.

This rearrangement joins TRBV30 to TRBJ2-2; unclear D gene. The V and J ends lost 3 bases and 5 bases respectively, with 10 bases between them. The germline V gene has CDR1 GTSNPN and CDR2 SVGIG (reference sequence). The CDR3 runs to 13 residues. The chain's CDR3 is CAWRGLDTGELFF. The CDR3 DNA reads TGTGCCTGGAGGGGTCTAGATACCGGGGAGCTGTTTTTT.

The CDR3 here is CASFYRDRGPGGYTF. In DNA form, the CDR3 reads TGTGCCAGCTTTTACCGGGACAGGGGGCCGGGTGGCTACACCTTC. The chain couples TRBV6-1 to TRBJ1-2, with 12 bases lining up with TRBD1. CDR1 is MNHNS, CDR2 SASEGT, per germline. After removal of 8 bases from V and 7 bases from J, the junction contained 11 bases not matched to a gene. This CDR3 contains 15 residues.

The chain links TRBV5-1 to TRBJ2-2; the match to TRBD1 covers 7 bases. The V and J ends lost 9 bases and 3 bases, in that order; junction bases with no gene match: 11. The CDR3 consists of 15 residues. CDR1 is SGHRS, CDR2 YFSETQ, per germline. The CDR3 DNA is TGCGCCACCACCCCCAGGGGGTCGGACACCGGGGAGCTGTTTTTT. Its protein is CATTPRGSDTGELFF.

The V and J genes are TRBV10-3 and TRBJ1-4; D is possibly TRBD1 (6 bases). Trimming left V 0 bases short and J 7 bases short, with 9 bases between. Germline CDR1 and CDR2: ENHRY and SYGVKD. The CDR3 loop spans 14 amino acids. The CDR3 coding sequence is TGTGCCATCAGTGAGTCGGAGGACAGTGAAAAACTGTTTTTT. Amino acids: CAISESEDSEKLFF.

The chain joins TRBV7-9 to TRBJ1-2, with D possibly TRBD1 on 5 matching bases. Trimming left V 1 base short and J 6 bases short, with 9 bases between. This CDR3 spans 13 amino acids. Germline CDR1 is SEHNR and CDR2 is FQNEAQ (reference sequence). The CDR3 sequence: CASSLVGVDGYTF. The CDR3 DNA follows: TGTGCCAGCAGCTTAGTGGGGGTAGATGGCTACACCTTC.

The rearrangement joins TRBV29-1 to TRBJ2-7; TRBD1 matches 9 bases. V shed 4 bases, J shed 6 bases, and the junction held 10 bases outside the gene matches. Germline V lookup: CDR1 SQVTM, CDR2 ANQGSEA. CDR3 length: 14 residues. Here the CDR3 reads CSVADGQGNGEQYF. The CDR3 coding sequence is TGCAGCGTTGCCGATGGACAGGGGAACGGCGAGCAGTACTTC.